This is a list of T cell receptor beta chains from one sample in a study of T cells in Graves' hyperthyroidism and ophthalmopathy. TCRdb processed the multiplex PCR reads anew with MiXCR; each CDR3 protein has one entry. This repertoire shows around 690,000 distinct CDR3 sequences, roughly 17% found once; its top ten account for 15%. The sequencing sample was made of blood. The source is a man aged 50-60 years with Graves' hyperthyroidism. Both conserved end residues are part of each CDR3. The order of the fields is V gene, J gene, clone size, CDR3 protein. Clone size is shown for a subset of rows, as once, few, many or a class of expanded clone.

v_gene: TRBV5-1; j_gene: TRBJ1-2; abundance: NA; CDR3aa: CASSLDRKYGYTF
v_gene: TRBV5-1; j_gene: TRBJ1-4; abundance: few; CDR3aa: CASSLAGQGREKLFF
v_gene: TRBV4-2; j_gene: TRBJ2-7; abundance: NA; CDR3aa: CASSQDPFSGEQYF
v_gene: TRBV2; j_gene: TRBJ2-5; abundance: many; CDR3aa: CASRPASGRQETQYF
v_gene: TRBV20-1; j_gene: TRBJ2-4; abundance: few; CDR3aa: CSANPGLAKNIQYF
v_gene: TRBV6-1; j_gene: TRBJ1-2; abundance: many; CDR3aa: CASSQTDYYGYTF
v_gene: TRBV28; j_gene: TRBJ2-7; abundance: many; CDR3aa: CASSLRIGDTEYEQYF
v_gene: TRBV30; j_gene: TRBJ1-6; abundance: many; CDR3aa: CARREQGNSPLHF
v_gene: TRBV6-9; j_gene: TRBJ2-2; abundance: few; CDR3aa: CASSYASGGLTGELFF
v_gene: TRBV28; j_gene: TRBJ2-7; abundance: many; CDR3aa: CASSSRNLRSLYEQYF
v_gene: TRBV7-9; j_gene: TRBJ2-3; abundance: many; CDR3aa: CASSSAGSSGTDTQYF
v_gene: TRBV30; j_gene: TRBJ1-1; abundance: few; CDR3aa: CVWTLYSGTEAFF
v_gene: TRBV4-1; j_gene: TRBJ2-7; abundance: few; CDR3aa: CASSPRQAIEQYF
v_gene: TRBV19; j_gene: TRBJ1-6; abundance: few; CDR3aa: CASTRGEYSPLHF
v_gene: TRBV24-1; j_gene: TRBJ2-3; abundance: many; CDR3aa: CATSLQGGTDTQYF
v_gene: TRBV24-1; j_gene: TRBJ1-5; abundance: many; CDR3aa: CATGTGGNQPQHF
v_gene: TRBV5-1; j_gene: TRBJ2-2; abundance: NA; CDR3aa: CASSSRTGNTGVLFF
v_gene: TRBV19; j_gene: TRBJ2-5; abundance: many; CDR3aa: CASSMTVQETQYF
v_gene: TRBV7-9; j_gene: TRBJ1-1; abundance: NA; CDR3aa: CASSRPGTGWNTEAFF
v_gene: TRBV11-2; j_gene: TRBJ2-7; abundance: once; CDR3aa: CASSLGTGETYEQYF
v_gene: TRBV7-2; j_gene: TRBJ2-5; abundance: many; CDR3aa: CASSASDRAGKYF
v_gene: TRBV6-2/TRBV6-3; j_gene: TRBJ1-2; abundance: many; CDR3aa: CASRGLTGGRYGYTF
v_gene: TRBV6-2/TRBV6-3; j_gene: TRBJ1-1; abundance: many; CDR3aa: CASSYSKGIMNTEAFF
v_gene: TRBV2; j_gene: TRBJ2-5; abundance: many; CDR3aa: CASSDRDRGRQTQYF
v_gene: TRBV11-2; j_gene: TRBJ2-5; abundance: many; CDR3aa: CASSLVSILLAGGPSGTQYF
v_gene: TRBV10-3; j_gene: TRBJ2-2; abundance: few; CDR3aa: CASGSGELFF
v_gene: TRBV27; j_gene: TRBJ2-2; abundance: many; CDR3aa: CASSPLIAGRGELFF
v_gene: TRBV10-2; j_gene: TRBJ2-3; abundance: few; CDR3aa: CASIPSEWVTDTQYF
v_gene: TRBV28; j_gene: TRBJ1-2; abundance: many; CDR3aa: CASSKQGGHGYTF
v_gene: TRBV28; j_gene: TRBJ1-4; abundance: many; CDR3aa: CASSPPQGVTNEKLFF
v_gene: TRBV5-1; j_gene: TRBJ2-1; abundance: NA; CDR3aa: CASSGRESYNEQFF
v_gene: TRBV3-1; j_gene: TRBJ2-2; abundance: NA; CDR3aa: CASSEGLGAGDTGELFF
v_gene: TRBV19; j_gene: TRBJ2-7; abundance: many; CDR3aa: CASSMRGANEQYF
v_gene: TRBV6-1; j_gene: TRBJ2-6; abundance: few; CDR3aa: CASSILDSGANVLTF
v_gene: TRBV9; j_gene: TRBJ2-1; abundance: many; CDR3aa: CASSSGGSKAYNEQFF
v_gene: TRBV27; j_gene: TRBJ2-1; abundance: many; CDR3aa: CASSLPQGGVNEQFF
v_gene: TRBV4-1; j_gene: TRBJ1-2; abundance: few; CDR3aa: CASSQANSGNYGYTF
v_gene: TRBV29-1; j_gene: TRBJ1-5; abundance: many; CDR3aa: CSVESRTGQPQHF
v_gene: TRBV14; j_gene: TRBJ2-2; abundance: few; CDR3aa: CASSPGLLTGELFF
v_gene: TRBV19; j_gene: TRBJ1-2; abundance: NA; CDR3aa: CASSTGLSNYGYTF
v_gene: TRBV28; j_gene: TRBJ1-1; abundance: many; CDR3aa: CASVQLLPNTEAFF
v_gene: TRBV5-1; j_gene: TRBJ1-1; abundance: NA; CDR3aa: CASSQQASWTEAFF
v_gene: TRBV11-2; j_gene: TRBJ2-7; abundance: many; CDR3aa: CASSLEGGRYYEQYF
v_gene: TRBV30; j_gene: TRBJ2-5; abundance: many; CDR3aa: CAWSQGEETQYF
v_gene: TRBV12-3/TRBV12-4; j_gene: TRBJ1-1; abundance: many; CDR3aa: CASSGTGTLQNTEAFF
v_gene: TRBV10-3; j_gene: TRBJ1-6; abundance: many; CDR3aa: CAISEGSLSSPLHF
v_gene: TRBV7-8; j_gene: TRBJ1-4; abundance: once; CDR3aa: CASSRTGSSNEKLFF
v_gene: TRBV27; j_gene: TRBJ1-2; abundance: NA; CDR3aa: CASSLTQSTHEGYTF
v_gene: TRBV28; j_gene: TRBJ1-2; abundance: many; CDR3aa: CASTRDTNYGYTF
v_gene: TRBV12-3/TRBV12-4; j_gene: TRBJ2-2; abundance: many; CDR3aa: CASSATSGRVPGELFF